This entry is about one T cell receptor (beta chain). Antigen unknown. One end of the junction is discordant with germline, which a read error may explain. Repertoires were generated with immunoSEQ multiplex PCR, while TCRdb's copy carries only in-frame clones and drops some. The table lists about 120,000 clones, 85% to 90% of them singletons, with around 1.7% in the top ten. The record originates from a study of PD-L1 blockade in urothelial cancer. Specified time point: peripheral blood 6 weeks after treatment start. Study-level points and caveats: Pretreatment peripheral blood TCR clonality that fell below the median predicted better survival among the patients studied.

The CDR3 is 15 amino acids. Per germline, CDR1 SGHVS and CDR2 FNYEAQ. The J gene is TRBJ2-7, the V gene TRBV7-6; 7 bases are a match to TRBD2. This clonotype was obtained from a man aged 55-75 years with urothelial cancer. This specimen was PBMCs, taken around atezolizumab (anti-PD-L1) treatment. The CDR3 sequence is CASTLRRENIYEQYF. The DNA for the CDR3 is TGTGCCAGCACCTTACGGCGGGAGAACATCTACGAGCAGTACTTC.